This T cell receptor (beta chain) is drawn from a study of cytomegalovirus exposure and HLA in healthy donors. General study points: The authors later found most CMV-associated TCR beta chains appeared HLA-restricted.

This clone showed up just a few times. Its antigen remains unknown. Primers: 60 Vbeta forward and 13 Jbeta reverse. The method was immunoSEQ multiplex PCR; TCRdb's version includes in-frame clones alone and lacks a portion of them. In the table there are more than 100,000 clones, around three quarters of which are singletons. The junction had 2 bases not matched to a gene; V was cut back by 6 bases and J by 0 bases. Germline V gene lookup returns CDR1 MDHEN and CDR2 SYDVKM. CDR3 length: 15 residues. The chain links TRBV28 to TRBJ2-6, with 7 nucleotides matching TRBD1. The sample was PBMCs. This TCR derives from a human donor in good health. This CDR3 reads CASSSGGSGANVLTF. The CDR3 DNA reads TGTGCCAGCAGCTCAGGGGGCTCTGGGGCCAACGTCCTGACTTTC.